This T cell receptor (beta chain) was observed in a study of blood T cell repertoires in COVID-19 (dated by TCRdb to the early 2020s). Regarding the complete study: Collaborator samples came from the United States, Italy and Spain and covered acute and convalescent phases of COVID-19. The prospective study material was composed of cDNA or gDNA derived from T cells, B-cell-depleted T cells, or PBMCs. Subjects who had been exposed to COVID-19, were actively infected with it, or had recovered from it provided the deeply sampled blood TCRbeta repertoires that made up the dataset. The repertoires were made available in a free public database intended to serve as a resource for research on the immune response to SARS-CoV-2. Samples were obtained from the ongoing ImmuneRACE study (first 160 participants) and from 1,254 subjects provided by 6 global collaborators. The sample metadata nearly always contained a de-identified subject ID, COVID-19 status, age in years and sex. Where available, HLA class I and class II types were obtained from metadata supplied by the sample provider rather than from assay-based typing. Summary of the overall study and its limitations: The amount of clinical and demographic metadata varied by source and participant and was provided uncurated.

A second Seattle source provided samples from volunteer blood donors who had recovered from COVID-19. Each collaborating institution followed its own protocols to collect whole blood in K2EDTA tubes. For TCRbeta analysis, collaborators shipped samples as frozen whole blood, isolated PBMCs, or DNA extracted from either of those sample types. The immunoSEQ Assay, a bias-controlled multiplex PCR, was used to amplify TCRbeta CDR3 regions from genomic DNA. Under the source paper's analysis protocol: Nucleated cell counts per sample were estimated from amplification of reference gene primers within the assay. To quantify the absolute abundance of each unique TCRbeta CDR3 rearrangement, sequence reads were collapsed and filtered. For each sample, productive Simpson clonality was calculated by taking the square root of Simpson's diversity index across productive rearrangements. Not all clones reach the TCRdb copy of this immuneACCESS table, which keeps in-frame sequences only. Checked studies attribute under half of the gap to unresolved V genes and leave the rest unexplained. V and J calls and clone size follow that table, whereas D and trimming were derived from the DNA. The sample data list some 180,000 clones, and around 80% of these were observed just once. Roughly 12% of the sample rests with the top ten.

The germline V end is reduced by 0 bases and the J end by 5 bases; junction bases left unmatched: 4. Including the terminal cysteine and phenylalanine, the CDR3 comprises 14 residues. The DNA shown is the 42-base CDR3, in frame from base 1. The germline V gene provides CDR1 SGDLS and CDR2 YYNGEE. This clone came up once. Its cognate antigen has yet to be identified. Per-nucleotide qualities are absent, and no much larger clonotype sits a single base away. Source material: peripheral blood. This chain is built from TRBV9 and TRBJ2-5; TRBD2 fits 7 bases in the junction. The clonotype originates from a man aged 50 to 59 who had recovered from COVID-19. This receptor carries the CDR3 CASSVGGRGETQYF. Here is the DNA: TGTGCCAGCAGCGTAGGCGGGAGAGGGGAGACCCAGTACTTC. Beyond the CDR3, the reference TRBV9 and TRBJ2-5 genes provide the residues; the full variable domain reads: DSGVTQTPKHLITATGQRVTLRCSPRSGDLSVYWYQQSLDQGLQFLIQYYNGEERAKGNILERFSAQQFPDLHSELNLSSLELGDSALYFCASSVGGRGETQYFGPGTRLLVL.